The clone carrying this T cell receptor (beta chain) was observed at least ten times. What it recognizes is unknown. V trimming: 1 base; J trimming: 6 bases; junction bases outside the gene matches: 4. Germline V CDR1 and CDR2: MGHRA, YSYEKL. This CDR3 has 16 residues. This record comes from a study of CD8 T cells in ankylosing spondylitis. General study findings and limits: Disease-linked clones proved CD8+ and comparatively uncommon in peripheral blood. Reportedly, disease-linked clones are significantly enriched in ankylosing spondylitis patients' matched synovial fluid. In synovial fluid and blood from reactive arthritis, some motif variants were previously reported.

TCR beta libraries were made by quantitative 5'-RACE with molecular barcodes. TCRdb used MiXCR to reprocess the 5' RACE reads, holding one entry per CDR3 protein. This table has about 130,000 distinct CDR3 sequences, more than 6.5% appearing once. Sequencing was carried out using blood, either unsorted or a sorted T cell fraction (not recorded which). This clonotype was obtained from a male donor with ankylosing spondylitis or in good health (not recorded which). This sequence joins TRBV4-1 and TRBJ2-2; 11 positions match TRBD2. The CDR3 region has the DNA TGCGCCAGCAGCCAAGGAATGACTAGCGGGGCCGGGGAGCTGTTTTTT. Its translation: CASSQGMTSGAGELFF.